This paragraph reports one TCR beta chain. This CDR3 contains 15 residues. In germline, CDR1 is SGHTS, CDR2 YDEGEE. Trimming cost V 0 bases and J 6 bases, with 13 bases left between them. Combining a sample-barcoded 5' primer with a J-beta primer mix, a second PCR ran for roughly 7 to 12 cycles. Every cDNA molecule bore a tag from a template-switch adaptor containing 12 random nucleotides. A single record per CDR3 protein comes from TCRdb applying MiXCR to the 5' RACE reads. The top ten hold roughly 24% of the sample, which has around 1,800,000 distinct CDR3 sequences, roughly two fifths seen once. The sample originates from a study of blood T cells in healthy people across ages.

J is TRBJ2-1 and V is TRBV5-8, with D possibly being TRBD2 (5 bases). Sample: blood. The source of this sequence is a human donor in good health. The CDR3 DNA sequence: TGTGCCAGCAGCTTGGACCGGGGTCCGGGCAATGAGCAGTTCTTC. Encoded protein: CASSLDRGPGNEQFF.